A selection of T cell receptor beta chains follows, all from one sample in a study of T cells in Graves' hyperthyroidism and ophthalmopathy. TCRdb reprocessed the multiplex PCR reads with MiXCR, giving one entry per CDR3 protein. This table has roughly 170,000 distinct CDR3 sequences, 9.4% appearing once. The specimen sequenced was blood. These receptors were taken from a woman in her late teens or twenties with Graves' hyperthyroidism that later progressed to Graves' ophthalmopathy. Each CDR3 is given with its conserved first and last residue. D genes are given only for firm matches. The size field is filled for only some rows; it gives once, few, many or a size class.

j_call,d_call,clone_size,v_call,cdr3_aa,cdr3_nt
TRBJ1-1,.,many,TRBV7-9,CASSLYLLRANTEAFF,TGTGCCAGCAGCTTATATCTCCTCCGGGCGAACACTGAAGCTTTCTTT
TRBJ2-7,TRBD1,many,TRBV2,CASSEFGTGGYEQYF,TGTGCCAGCAGTGAATTCGGCACAGGGGGGTACGAGCAGTACTTC
TRBJ1-3,.,many,TRBV7-9,CASSFATSSGNTIYF,TGTGCCAGCAGCTTCGCCACAAGCTCTGGAAACACCATATATTTT
TRBJ1-4,.,many,TRBV30,CAWSGPGFDEKLFF,TGTGCCTGGAGTGGCCCCGGGTTCGATGAAAAACTGTTTTTT
TRBJ1-2,TRBD1,many,TRBV30,CAWNTGGEGYTF,TGTGCCTGGAATACAGGGGGAGAAGGCTACACCTTC
TRBJ2-7,.,many,TRBV10-3,CAISVDSGPKQYF,TGTGCCATCAGTGTTGATTCGGGTCCGAAGCAGTACTTC
TRBJ2-1,.,many,TRBV20-1,CSARDVQWSSYNEQFF,TGCAGTGCTAGAGATGTCCAGTGGAGCTCCTACAATGAGCAGTTCTTC
TRBJ1-4,.,few,TRBV25-1,CASSEFPGSATNEKLFF,TGTGCCAGCAGTGAATTTCCCGGGTCAGCAACTAATGAAAAACTGTTTTTT
TRBJ2-2,.,few,TRBV7-6,CASSLAAGIGELFF,TGTGCCAGCAGCTTAGCGGCCGGTATCGGGGAGCTGTTTTTT
TRBJ1-1,.,many,TRBV20-1,CSAPGFRNTEAFF,TGCAGTGCTCCCGGGTTTCGGAACACTGAAGCTTTCTTT
TRBJ2-1,TRBD2,.,TRBV9,CASSALMVAGPNNEQFF,TGTGCCAGCAGCGCCCTAATGGTAGCGGGGCCCAACAATGAGCAGTTCTTC
TRBJ1-1,.,many,TRBV9,CASSVGTVNTEAFF,TGTGCCAGCAGCGTGGGGACGGTGAACACTGAAGCTTTCTTT
TRBJ2-7,.,few,TRBV28,CASSLDLTGPYEQYF,TGTGCCAGCAGTTTAGACTTAACAGGCCCCTACGAGCAGTACTTC
TRBJ2-6,TRBD1,many,TRBV7-3,CASSSTGGAGGANVLTF,TGTGCCAGCAGCTCAACAGGGGGCGCGGGTGGGGCCAACGTCCTGACTTTC
TRBJ1-4,.,many,TRBV27,CASSWGGNEKLFF,TGTGCCAGTAGCTGGGGGGGAAATGAAAAACTGTTTTTT
TRBJ2-3,.,.,TRBV24-1,CATSDLGQGYDTDTQYF,TGTGCCACCAGTGATTTGGGGCAAGGGTATGACACAGATACGCAGTATTTT
TRBJ1-6,.,.,TRBV20-1,CSARVPGLKNSPLHF,TGCAGTGCTAGGGTACCGGGACTCAAAAATTCACCCCTCCACTTT
TRBJ1-5,TRBD1,many,TRBV2,CASGVDRAQPQHF,TGTGCCAGCGGGGTGGACAGGGCACAGCCCCAGCATTTT
TRBJ2-1,.,few,TRBV10-3,CAIGGGQGAGNEQFF,TGTGCCATCGGGGGGGGGCAGGGGGCGGGCAATGAGCAGTTCTTC
TRBJ1-4,TRBD1,many,TRBV24-1,CATSDGTGVREKLFF,TGTGCCACCAGTGATGGGACAGGGGTTCGTGAAAAACTGTTTTTT
TRBJ1-2,.,many,TRBV12-3/TRBV12-4,CASSLVVGGGGYGYTF,TGTGCCAGCAGTTTAGTAGTTGGGGGTGGGGGCTATGGCTACACCTTC
TRBJ1-4,.,many,TRBV6-1,CASSSRRATNEKLFF,TGTGCCAGCAGTTCGAGACGGGCAACTAATGAAAAACTGTTTTTT
TRBJ1-5,TRBD1,few,TRBV6-1,CASSSGQVNQPQHF,TGTGCCAGCAGTTCTGGACAGGTTAATCAGCCCCAGCATTTT
TRBJ2-3,.,many,TRBV2,CASSGTVPPTDTQYF,TGTGCCAGCAGTGGGACAGTCCCTCCCACAGATACGCAGTATTTT
TRBJ2-1,.,many,TRBV11-2,CASSKKLGSSYNEQFF,TGTGCCAGCAGCAAAAAACTCGGCAGCTCCTACAATGAGCAGTTCTTC
TRBJ2-6,.,many,TRBV7-6,CASSDLPLVGANVLTF,TGTGCCAGCAGCGACCTCCCGCTCGTGGGGGCCAACGTCCTGACTTTC
TRBJ1-4,.,many,TRBV19,CASSWTVATNEKLFF,TGTGCCAGTAGCTGGACGGTGGCAACTAATGAAAAACTGTTTTTT
TRBJ2-7,TRBD2,many,TRBV6-1,CASSEPGLATGEQYF,TGTGCCAGCAGTGAGCCGGGACTAGCGACGGGCGAGCAGTACTTC
TRBJ1-5,.,many,TRBV29-1,CSVVTDQPQHF,TGCAGCGTTGTTACTGATCAGCCCCAGCATTTT
TRBJ1-2,TRBD1,.,TRBV5-1,CASSHGTGGSPSDGYTF,TGCGCCAGCAGCCACGGGACAGGGGGCTCCCCTTCTGATGGCTACACCTTC
TRBJ2-1,.,many,TRBV28,CASSPTGSYNEQFF,TGTGCCAGCAGTCCGACAGGTTCCTACAATGAGCAGTTCTTC
TRBJ1-2,.,many,TRBV7-2,CASSPQDGIYGYTF,TGTGCCAGCAGCCCACAGGACGGAATCTATGGCTACACCTTC
TRBJ2-7,.,few,TRBV6-1,CASSALGVGYEQYF,TGTGCCAGCAGCGCGCTCGGGGTCGGCTACGAGCAGTACTTC
TRBJ2-1,.,.,TRBV14,CASSQVDGGAREQFF,TGTGCCAGCAGCCAAGTTGATGGGGGGGCCCGGGAGCAGTTCTTC
TRBJ1-1,.,few,TRBV20-1,CSARGYRGGARAEAFF,TGCAGTGCTAGAGGGTATCGGGGGGGGGCAAGGGCTGAAGCTTTCTTT
TRBJ2-7,.,.,TRBV10-3,CAITRDGPYEQYF,TGTGCCATCACCCGCGACGGGCCCTACGAGCAGTACTTC
TRBJ1-3,.,many,TRBV28,CASSLGRAGNTIYF,TGTGCCAGCAGTTTAGGCAGGGCTGGAAACACCATATATTTT
TRBJ1-3,.,.,TRBV9,CASSVAGGVNTIYF,TGTGCCAGCAGCGTAGCGGGGGGTGTGAACACCATATATTTT
TRBJ1-5,TRBD1,few,TRBV7-8,CASSSTGVELAQHF,TGTGCCAGCAGCTCCACAGGGGTCGAATTGGCCCAGCATTTT
TRBJ2-6,.,.,TRBV13,CASSPPTHKSSGANVLTF,TGTGCCAGCAGCCCACCGACCCACAAAAGCTCTGGGGCCAACGTCCTGACTTTC
TRBJ2-2,TRBD1,few,TRBV28,CASGQGTYTGELFF,TGTGCCAGCGGACAGGGGACGTACACCGGGGAGCTGTTTTTT
TRBJ1-3,.,many,TRBV6-6,CASSYVASSGNTIYF,TGTGCCAGCAGTTACGTGGCGAGCTCTGGAAACACCATATATTTT
TRBJ2-6,TRBD1,many,TRBV12-3/TRBV12-4,CASSFGTAIPSGANVLTF,TGTGCCAGCAGTTTCGGGACAGCCATTCCCTCTGGGGCCAACGTCCTGACTTTC
TRBJ1-1,.,.,TRBV14,CASSRLGGGTEAFF,TGTGCCAGCAGCCGCCTTGGAGGGGGCACTGAAGCTTTCTTT
TRBJ2-7,.,many,TRBV20-1,CSVFSRGAYEQYF,TGCAGTGTATTTTCCCGCGGTGCCTACGAGCAGTACTTC
TRBJ2-7,TRBD1,many,TRBV6-1,CASSRTGGNYEQYF,TGTGCCAGCAGTCGGACAGGGGGAAACTACGAGCAGTACTTC
TRBJ1-1,.,many,TRBV6-2/TRBV6-3,CASSYSAGNTEAFF,TGTGCCAGCAGTTACTCGGCTGGAAACACTGAAGCTTTCTTT
TRBJ2-1,TRBD1,many,TRBV7-9,CASSLDRGSSYNEQFF,TGTGCCAGCAGCTTGGACAGGGGAAGCTCCTACAATGAGCAGTTCTTC
TRBJ2-5,TRBD2,many,TRBV7-6,CASSLDPAGAPQETQYF,TGTGCCAGCAGCTTAGATCCAGCGGGGGCTCCCCAAGAGACCCAGTACTTC
TRBJ1-2,TRBD1,many,TRBV6-1,CASSYIRDRVLGYTF,TGTGCCAGCAGTTATATCCGGGACAGGGTTTTGGGCTACACCTTC
TRBJ2-1,TRBD2,many,TRBV7-3,CASSPRLAGLMNEQFF,TGTGCCAGCAGCCCGAGACTAGCGGGACTCATGAATGAGCAGTTCTTC
TRBJ2-1,TRBD2,many,TRBV7-9,CASSPRSSRGVNEQFF,TGTGCCAGCAGCCCCAGAAGTTCGCGGGGGGTGAATGAGCAGTTCTTC